This TCR beta chain originates from a study of blood T cell repertoires in COVID-19. Original methodology: Estimates of nucleated cell counts were drawn from the amplification of reference gene primers. Using immunoSEQ multiplex PCR, the repertoire was profiled, and TCRdb retains in-frame clones only, with some absent. Clone size and V and J calls were adopted from that table, with D and trimming inferred from the DNA. The sample has about 130,000 clones; roughly 86% are singletons. Seattle's cohort entered during active infection and was followed longitudinally. Per the germline V gene, CDR1 is MNHNS and CDR2 is SASEGT. The CDR3 extends over 17 amino acids. V was pared by 2 bases and J by 0 bases, with 14 bases between.

This receptor was taken from a woman aged 70-85 years with COVID-19, enrolled during active disease. Material: peripheral blood. The genes are TRBV6-1 and TRBJ1-5, with D perhaps matching TRBD1 (5 bases). The CDR3 loop reads CASSEWRGDSSNQPQHF. The CDR3 coding sequence is TGTGCCAGCAGTGAATGGAGGGGAGACAGTAGCAATCAGCCCCAGCATTTT.